This T cell receptor beta chain derives from a study of brain metastases from non-small cell lung cancer. Assay: immunoSEQ multiplex PCR; the TCRdb copy retains only in-frame clones and omits some. The profile shows fewer than 450 clones, roughly 75% of them singletons. Only one count was recorded for this clone. The antigen is undetermined. Study results and caveats: In roughly 60% of brain metastases, T-cell clones were expanded compared with matched primary tumors. Brain metastases had lower T-cell infiltration than primary tumors.

Germline V gives CDR1 SGHDT, CDR2 YYEEEE. The CDR3 is 12 residues long. The V and J ends lost 2 bases and 4 bases respectively, with 4 bases between them. The source of this sequence is a donor aged 40 or over with non-small cell lung cancer. J is TRBJ1-3 and V is TRBV5-6; D is unclear. What was sequenced was tissue from a brain metastasis. The DNA for the CDR3 is TGTGCCAGCAGCTTTGCCGGAAACACCATATATTTT. Translating it yields CASSFAGNTIYF.